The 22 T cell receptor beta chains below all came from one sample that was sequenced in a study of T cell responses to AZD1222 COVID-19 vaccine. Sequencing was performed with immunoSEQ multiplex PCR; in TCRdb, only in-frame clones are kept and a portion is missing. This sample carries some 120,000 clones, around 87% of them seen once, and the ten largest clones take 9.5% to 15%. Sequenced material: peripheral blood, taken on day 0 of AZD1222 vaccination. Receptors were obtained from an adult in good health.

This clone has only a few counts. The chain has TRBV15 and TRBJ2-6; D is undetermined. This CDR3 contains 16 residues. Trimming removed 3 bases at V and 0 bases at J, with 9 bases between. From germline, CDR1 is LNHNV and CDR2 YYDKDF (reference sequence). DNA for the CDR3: TGTGCCACCAGCAGGGACGGATACTCTGGGGCCAACGTCCTGACTTTC. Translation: CATSRDGYSGANVLTF.

The chain's CDR3 is CASRPGPTSSYEQYF. CDR3 DNA sequence: TGTGCCAGCAGGCCGGGGCCCACTAGCTCCTACGAGCAGTACTTC. The chain uses TRBV27 and TRBJ2-7; D possibly matches TRBD1 or TRBD2 (5 bases each). CDR1 and CDR2 (germline): MNHEY, SMNVEV (reference sequence). Trimming removed 6 bases at V and 0 bases at J, with 15 bases between. There are 15 residues in the CDR3.

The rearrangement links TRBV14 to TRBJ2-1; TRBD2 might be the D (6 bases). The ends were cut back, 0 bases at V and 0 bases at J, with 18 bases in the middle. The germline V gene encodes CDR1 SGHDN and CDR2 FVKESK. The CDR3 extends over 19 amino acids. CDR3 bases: TGTGCCAGCAGCCAAGACCGGAGGGTTCATTTAACCTCCTACAATGAGCAGTTCTTC. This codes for CASSQDRRVHLTSYNEQFF.

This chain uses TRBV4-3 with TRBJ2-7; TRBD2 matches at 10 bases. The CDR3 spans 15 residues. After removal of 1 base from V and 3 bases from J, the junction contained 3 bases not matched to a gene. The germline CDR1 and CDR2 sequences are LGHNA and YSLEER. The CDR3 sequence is CASSQVPSGSYEQYF. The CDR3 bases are TGCGCCAGCAGCCAAGTGCCTAGCGGGAGCTACGAGCAGTACTTC.

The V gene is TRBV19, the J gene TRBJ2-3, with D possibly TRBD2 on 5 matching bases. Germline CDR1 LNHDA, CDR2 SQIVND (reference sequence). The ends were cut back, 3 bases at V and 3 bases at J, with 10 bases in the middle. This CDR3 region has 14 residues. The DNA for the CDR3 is TGTGCCAGTAGTATGGACTCGAGAACAGATACGCAGTATTTT. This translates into CASSMDSRTDTQYF.

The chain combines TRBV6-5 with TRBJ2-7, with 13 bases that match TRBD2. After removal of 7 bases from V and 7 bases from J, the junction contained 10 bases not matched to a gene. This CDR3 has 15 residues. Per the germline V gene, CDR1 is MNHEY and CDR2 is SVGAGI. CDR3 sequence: CASIETSGRLREQYF. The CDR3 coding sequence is TGTGCCAGCATCGAGACTAGCGGGAGGCTAAGGGAGCAGTACTTC.

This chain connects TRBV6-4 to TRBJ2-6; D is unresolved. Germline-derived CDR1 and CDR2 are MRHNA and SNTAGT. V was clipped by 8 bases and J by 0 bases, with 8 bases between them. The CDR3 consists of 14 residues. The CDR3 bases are TGTGCCAGCTCACAAAGCTCTGGGGCCAACGTCCTGACTTTC. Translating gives CASSQSSGANVLTF.

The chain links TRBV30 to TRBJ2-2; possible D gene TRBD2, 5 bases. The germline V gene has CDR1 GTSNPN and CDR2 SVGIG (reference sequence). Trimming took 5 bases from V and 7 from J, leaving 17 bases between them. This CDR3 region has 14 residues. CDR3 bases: TGTGCCTGGTCCTCAATAGGAGGAATCGGGGAGCTGTTTTTT. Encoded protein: CAWSSIGGIGELFF. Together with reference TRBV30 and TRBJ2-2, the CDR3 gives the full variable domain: SQTIHQWPATLVQPVGSPLSLECTVEGTSNPNLYWYRQAAGRGLQLLFYSVGIGQISSEVPQNLSASRPQDRQFILSSKKLLLSDSGFYLCAWSSIGGIGELFFGEGSRLTVL.

As DNA, the CDR3 is TGCGCCAGCAGCCAGGGCCCGCAGGAGGGAGAGACCCAGTACTTC. This sequence encodes CASSQGPQEGETQYF. The chain combines TRBV5-1 with TRBJ2-5, with D perhaps TRBD2 (6 bases). Germline-derived CDR1 and CDR2 are SGHRS and YFSETQ. Trimming left V 4 bases short and J 4 bases short, with 17 bases between. This CDR3 is 15 amino acids long.

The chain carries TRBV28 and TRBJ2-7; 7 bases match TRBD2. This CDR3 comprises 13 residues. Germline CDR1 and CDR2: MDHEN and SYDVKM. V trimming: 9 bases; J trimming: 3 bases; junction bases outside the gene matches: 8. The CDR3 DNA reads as TGTGCCAGTTCCGACGGGGGGTACTACGAGCAGTACTTC. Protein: CASSDGGYYEQYF.

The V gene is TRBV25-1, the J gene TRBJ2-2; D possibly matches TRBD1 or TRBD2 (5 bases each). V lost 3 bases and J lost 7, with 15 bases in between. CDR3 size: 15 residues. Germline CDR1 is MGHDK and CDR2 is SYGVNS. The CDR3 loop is CASSDPGPKDGELFF. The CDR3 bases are TGTGCCAGCAGTGATCCGGGGCCCAAGGACGGGGAGCTGTTTTTT.

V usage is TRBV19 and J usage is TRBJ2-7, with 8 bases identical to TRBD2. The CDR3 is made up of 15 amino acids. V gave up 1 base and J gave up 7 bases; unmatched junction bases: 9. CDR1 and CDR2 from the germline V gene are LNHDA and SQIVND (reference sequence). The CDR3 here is CASSIGDGRAVEQYF. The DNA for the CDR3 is TGTGCCAGTAGTATAGGGGACGGGAGGGCCGTGGAGCAGTACTTC.

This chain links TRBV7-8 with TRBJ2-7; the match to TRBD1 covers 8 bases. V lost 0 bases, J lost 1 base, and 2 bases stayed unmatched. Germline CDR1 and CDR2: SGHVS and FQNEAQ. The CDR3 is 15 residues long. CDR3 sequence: CASSLAGDRSYEQYF. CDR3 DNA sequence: TGTGCCAGCAGCTTAGCAGGGGACAGGTCCTACGAGCAGTACTTC.

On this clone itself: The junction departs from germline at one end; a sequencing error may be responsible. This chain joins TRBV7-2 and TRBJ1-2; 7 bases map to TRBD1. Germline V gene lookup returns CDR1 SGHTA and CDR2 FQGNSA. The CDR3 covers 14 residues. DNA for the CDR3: TGTGCCAGCACCCCCGACAGGGTGGTCTATGACTACACCTTC. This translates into CASTPDRVVYDYTF.

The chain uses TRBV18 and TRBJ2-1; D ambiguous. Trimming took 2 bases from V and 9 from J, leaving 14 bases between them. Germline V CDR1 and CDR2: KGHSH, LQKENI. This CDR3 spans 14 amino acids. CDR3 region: CASSPMTSDSEQFF. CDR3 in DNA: TGTGCCAGCTCACCAATGACTTCGGATAGTGAGCAGTTCTTC.

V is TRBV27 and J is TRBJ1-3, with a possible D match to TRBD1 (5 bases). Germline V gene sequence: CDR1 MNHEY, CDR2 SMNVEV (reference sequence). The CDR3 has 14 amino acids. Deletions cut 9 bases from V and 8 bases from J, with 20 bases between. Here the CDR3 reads CARPPCGAPDTIYF. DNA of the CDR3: TGTGCCAGACCTCCGTGTGGGGCGCCGGACACCATATATTTT.

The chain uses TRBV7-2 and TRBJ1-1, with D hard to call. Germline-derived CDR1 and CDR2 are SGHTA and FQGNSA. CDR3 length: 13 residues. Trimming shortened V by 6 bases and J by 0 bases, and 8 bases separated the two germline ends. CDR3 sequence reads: CASSSMMNTEAFF. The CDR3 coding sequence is TGTGCCAGCAGTTCTATGATGAACACTGAAGCTTTCTTT.

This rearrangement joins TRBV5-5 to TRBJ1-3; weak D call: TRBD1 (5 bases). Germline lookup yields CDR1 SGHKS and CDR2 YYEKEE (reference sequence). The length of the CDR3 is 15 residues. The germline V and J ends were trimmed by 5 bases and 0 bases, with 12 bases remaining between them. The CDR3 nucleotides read TGTGCCAGCAGACCGGGACCCTACTCTGGAAACACCATATATTTT. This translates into CASRPGPYSGNTIYF.

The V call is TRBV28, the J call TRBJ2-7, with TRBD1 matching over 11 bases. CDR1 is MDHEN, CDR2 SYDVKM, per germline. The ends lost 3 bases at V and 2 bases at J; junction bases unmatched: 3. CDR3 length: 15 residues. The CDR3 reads CASSFPGQGAYEQYF. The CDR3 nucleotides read TGTGCCAGCAGTTTTCCGGGACAGGGGGCCTACGAGCAGTACTTC.

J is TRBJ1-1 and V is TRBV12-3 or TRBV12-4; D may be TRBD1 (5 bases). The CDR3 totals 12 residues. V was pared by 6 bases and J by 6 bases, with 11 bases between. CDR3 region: CASRSQGAEAFF. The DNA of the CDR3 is TGTGCCAGCAGGTCTCAGGGAGCTGAAGCTTTCTTT.

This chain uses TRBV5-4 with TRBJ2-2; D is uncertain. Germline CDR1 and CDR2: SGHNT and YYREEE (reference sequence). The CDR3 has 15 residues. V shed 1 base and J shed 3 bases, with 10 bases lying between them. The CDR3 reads CASSLKGIYTGELFF. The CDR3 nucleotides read TGTGCCAGCAGCTTGAAGGGCATCTACACCGGGGAGCTGTTTTTT.

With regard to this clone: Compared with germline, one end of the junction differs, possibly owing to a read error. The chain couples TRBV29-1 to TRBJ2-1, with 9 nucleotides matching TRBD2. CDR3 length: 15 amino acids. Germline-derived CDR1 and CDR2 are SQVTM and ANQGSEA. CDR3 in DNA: TGCAGCGCTGAATATGTGACTAGCGGTAACAATGAGCAGTTCTTC. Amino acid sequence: CSAEYVTSGNNEQFF.